The present T cell receptor (beta chain) was sequenced within a study of identical twins. Overall study findings and caveats: Twin pairs' shared out-of-frame alpha sequences were enriched in low generation probability.

Via MiXCR, TCRdb re-called the 5' RACE reads, giving one row per CDR3 protein. This table holds hundreds of thousands of distinct CDR3 sequences, 5.5% to 6.5% found once. The CDR3 runs 14 residues. Germline V gene data show CDR1 as SGHRS and CDR2 as YFSETQ. V trimming: 4 bases; J trimming: 4 bases; junction bases outside the gene matches: 5. This clonotype was counted many times. Its antigen is currently unknown. This receptor was identified in a man in his late teens or twenties in good health. The source material was naive T cells sorted from blood. J is TRBJ1-1 and V is TRBV5-1; 9 bases map to TRBD1. CDR3 protein: CASSAGQGGTEAFF. DNA of the CDR3: TGCGCCAGCAGCGCGGGACAGGGAGGCACTGAAGCTTTCTTT.